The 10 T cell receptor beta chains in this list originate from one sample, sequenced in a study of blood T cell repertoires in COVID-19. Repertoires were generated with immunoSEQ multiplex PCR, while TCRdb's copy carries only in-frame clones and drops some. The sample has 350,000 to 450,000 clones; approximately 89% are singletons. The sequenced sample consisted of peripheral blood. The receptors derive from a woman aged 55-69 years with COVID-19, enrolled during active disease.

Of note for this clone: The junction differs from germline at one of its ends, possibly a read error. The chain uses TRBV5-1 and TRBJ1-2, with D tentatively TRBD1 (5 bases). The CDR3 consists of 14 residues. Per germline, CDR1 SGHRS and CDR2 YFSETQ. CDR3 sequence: CARSPAGGDWGYTF. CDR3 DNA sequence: TGCGCCCGCAGCCCGGCGGGGGGGGATTGGGGCTACACCTTC. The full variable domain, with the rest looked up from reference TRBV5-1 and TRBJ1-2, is KAGVTQTPRYLIKTRGQQVTLSCSPISGHRSVSWYQQTPGQGLQFLFEYFSETQRNKGNFPGRFSGRQFSNSRSEMNVSTLELGDSALYLCARSPAGGDWGYTFGSGTRLTVV.

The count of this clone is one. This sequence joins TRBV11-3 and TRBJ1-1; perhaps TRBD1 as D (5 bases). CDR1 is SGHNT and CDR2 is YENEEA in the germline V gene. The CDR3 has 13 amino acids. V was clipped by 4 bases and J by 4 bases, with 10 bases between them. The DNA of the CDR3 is TGTGCCAGCAGCTCTGCAGGGCCCACTGAAGCTTTCTTT. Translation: CASSSAGPTEAFF.

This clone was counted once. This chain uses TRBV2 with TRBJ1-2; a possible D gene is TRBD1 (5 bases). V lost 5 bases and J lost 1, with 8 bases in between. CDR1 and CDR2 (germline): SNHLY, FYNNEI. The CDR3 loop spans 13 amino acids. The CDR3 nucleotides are TGTGCCAGCAGTACAGACAGTAACTATGGCTACACCTTC. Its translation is CASSTDSNYGYTF. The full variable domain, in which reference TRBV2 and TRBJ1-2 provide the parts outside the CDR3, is EPEVTQTPSHQVTQMGQEVILRCVPISNHLYFYWYRQILGQKVEFLVSFYNNEISEKSEIFDDQFSVERPDGSNFTLKIRSTKLEDSAMYFCASSTDSNYGYTFGSGTRLTVV.

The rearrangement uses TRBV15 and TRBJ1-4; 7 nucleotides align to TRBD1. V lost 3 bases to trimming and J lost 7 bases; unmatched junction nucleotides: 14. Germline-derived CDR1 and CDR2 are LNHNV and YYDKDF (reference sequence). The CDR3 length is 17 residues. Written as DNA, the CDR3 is TGTGCCACCAGCAGGCGAATTGGGACAGCCTCTCTTGAAAAACTGTTTTTT. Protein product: CATSRRIGTASLEKLFF.

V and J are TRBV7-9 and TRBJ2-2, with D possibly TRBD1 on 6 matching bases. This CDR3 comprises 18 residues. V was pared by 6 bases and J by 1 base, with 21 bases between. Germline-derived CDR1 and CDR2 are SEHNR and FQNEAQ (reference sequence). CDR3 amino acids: CASSSPPWGQRNTGELFF. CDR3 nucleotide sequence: TGTGCCAGCAGTTCCCCCCCGTGGGGGCAACGGAACACCGGGGAGCTGTTTTTT.

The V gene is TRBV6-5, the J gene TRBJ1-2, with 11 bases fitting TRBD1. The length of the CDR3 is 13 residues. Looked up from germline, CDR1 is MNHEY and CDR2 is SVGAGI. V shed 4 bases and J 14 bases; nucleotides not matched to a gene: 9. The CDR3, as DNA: TGTGCCAGCAGTTCCACCGGGACAGGGGGAGAGACCTTC. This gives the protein CASSSTGTGGETF.

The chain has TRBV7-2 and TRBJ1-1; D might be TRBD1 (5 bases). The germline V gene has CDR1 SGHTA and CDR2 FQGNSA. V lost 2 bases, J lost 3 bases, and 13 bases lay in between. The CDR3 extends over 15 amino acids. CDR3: CASSLLGGLDTEAFF. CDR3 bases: TGTGCCAGCAGCTTACTGGGGGGGTTGGACACTGAAGCTTTCTTT.

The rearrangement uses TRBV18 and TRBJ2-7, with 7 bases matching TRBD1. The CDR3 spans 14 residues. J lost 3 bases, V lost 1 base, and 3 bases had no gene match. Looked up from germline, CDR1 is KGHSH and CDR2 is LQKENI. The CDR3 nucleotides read TGTGCCAGCTCACCACAGGGGGCGGTCTACGAGCAGTACTTC. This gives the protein CASSPQGAVYEQYF.

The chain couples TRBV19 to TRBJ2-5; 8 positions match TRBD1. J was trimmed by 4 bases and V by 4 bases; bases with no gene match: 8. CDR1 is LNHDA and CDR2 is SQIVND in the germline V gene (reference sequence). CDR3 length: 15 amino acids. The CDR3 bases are TGTGCCAGTAGTACGAGGACAGGGCTTTCAGAGACCCAGTACTTC. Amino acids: CASSTRTGLSETQYF.

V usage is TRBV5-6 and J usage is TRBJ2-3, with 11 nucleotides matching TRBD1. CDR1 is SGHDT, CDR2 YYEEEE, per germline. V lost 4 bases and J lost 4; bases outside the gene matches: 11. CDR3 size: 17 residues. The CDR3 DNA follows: TGTGCCAGCAGCCCGATCGGACAGGGGGCGAGGGCAGATACGCAGTATTTT. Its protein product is CASSPIGQGARADTQYF.